The clone carrying this TCR beta chain was observed many times. Unique molecular identifiers were added to individual cDNA molecules. TCRdb re-called the 5' RACE reads through MiXCR, storing one row per CDR3 protein. Seen here are roughly 75,000 distinct CDR3 sequences, over 9% observed once, and the top ten hold 4% to 5%. These data originate in a study of early T cells in non-severe SARS-CoV-2 infection. Trimming took 3 bases from V and 6 from J, leaving 16 bases between them. The CDR3 runs 15 residues. The receptor was derived from an adult who was a healthcare worker with PCR-confirmed SARS-CoV-2 infection or an uninfected control (not recorded which). The V gene is TRBV5-3, the J gene TRBJ1-5, with D possibly matching TRBD1 (5 bases). TRBV5-3 is reported as an ORF; its role is uncertain. Sequencing input: whole blood. CDR3 bases: TGTGCCAGAAGCTGGACGCAGGGAGGCGCTCAGCCCCAGCATTTT. Encoded protein: CARSWTQGGAQPQHF.